The clone carrying this T cell receptor (beta chain) was found a few times. MiXCR, applied by TCRdb to the 5' RACE reads, yields one record per CDR3 protein. Of 550,000 to 700,000 distinct CDR3 sequences in the sample, roughly 9.5% were seen once. This sample is drawn from a study of identical twins. These data also featured in a second study, about yellow fever vaccine responses in identical twins. That work contributes: Reportedly, the response of twins' T cells to the vaccine seemed partly convergent, partly personalized.

Sequenced material: PBMCs. This receptor was obtained from a woman aged 18-30 years in good health.

The CDR3 DNA reads TGTGCCAGCAGCGAGGAAGCCCTTTCCAAACTTGGGGCCAACGTCCTGACTTTC. Translation gives CASSEEALSKLGANVLTF. This rearrangement joins TRBV7-8 to TRBJ2-6; D is unresolved. CDR1 and CDR2 (germline): SGHVS, FQNEAQ. Trimming shortened V by 5 bases and J by 3 bases, and 20 bases separated the two germline ends. This CDR3 region has 18 residues.